The sequence of this T cell receptor beta chain was determined in a study of technical replicates of blood from several donors. This CDR3 is 13 amino acids long. The germline V gene has CDR1 SNHLY and CDR2 FYNNEI. V lost 10 bases and J 3 bases, leaving 15 bases between the germline ends. Sequenced by immunoSEQ multiplex PCR; TCRdb stores in-frame clones only, minus some. The table shows tens of thousands of clones, with about 97% occurring only once. The TCR comes from a human donor in good health. V usage is TRBV2 and J usage is TRBJ1-2; D might be TRBD1 (5 bases). Sequenced material: T cells isolated from PBMCs. CDR3 DNA sequence: TGTGCCACCCTCTGGGGGAGGGACTATGGCTACACCTTC. Amino acids: CATLWGRDYGYTF.